One sample yielded the 26 T cell receptor beta chains listed below, sequenced in a study of cytomegalovirus exposure and HLA in healthy donors. Profiled with immunoSEQ multiplex PCR; TCRdb holds only in-frame clones, not every one. This table has approximately 44,000 clones, about nine tenths appearing once. Specimen: PBMCs. The receptors were gathered from a woman aged 25 to 39 in good health and CMV-seronegative.

The chain joins TRBV9 to TRBJ2-7; 12 nucleotides agree with TRBD1. The CDR3 contains 16 residues. Per germline, CDR1 SGDLS and CDR2 YYNGEE. The V and J ends lost 2 bases and 4 bases, in that order; junction bases with no gene match: 7. The CDR3, as DNA: TGTGCCAGCAGCGTGATGGGACAGGGGGCCGGGTACGAGCAGTACTTC. It translates to CASSVMGQGAGYEQYF.

The chain has TRBV10-3 and TRBJ1-5; perhaps TRBD1 as D (5 bases). The CDR3 covers 14 residues. The germline V and J ends were trimmed by 3 bases and 3 bases, with 9 bases remaining between them. From germline, CDR1 is ENHRY and CDR2 SYGVKD. The DNA for the CDR3 is TGTGCCATCAGTGACCCGGGGGACAATCAGCCCCAGCATTTT. The encoded protein is CAISDPGDNQPQHF.

This chain links TRBV7-2 with TRBJ1-5, with a possible D match to TRBD1 (6 bases). Germline lookup yields CDR1 SGHTA and CDR2 FQGNSA. The CDR3 contains 16 residues. V lost 1 base and J lost 4, with 14 bases in between. The CDR3 region is CASSLGGAGVNQPQHF. For the CDR3, the DNA is TGTGCCAGCAGCTTAGGGGGGGCGGGAGTAAATCAGCCCCAGCATTTT.

The chain links TRBV6-6 to TRBJ2-7, with TRBD1 matching 9 bases. V was pared by 6 bases and J by 5 bases, with 5 bases of the junction left unmatched. From germline, CDR1 is MNHNY and CDR2 SVGAGI (reference sequence). This CDR3 has 13 amino acids. The CDR3 is CASRRTGAHEQYF. Here the CDR3 DNA reads TGTGCCAGCAGGCGGACAGGGGCCCACGAGCAGTACTTC.

This clone has a single count. This chain joins TRBV5-5 and TRBJ2-1; TRBD1 agrees at 9 bases. The CDR3 has 13 residues. CDR1 SGHKS and CDR2 YYEKEE come from the germline V gene (reference sequence). Trimming took 3 bases from V and 9 from J; bases not matched to a gene: 4. The CDR3 loop is CASSYRTGVEQFF. CDR3 nucleotides: TGTGCCAGCAGCTATCGGACAGGGGTTGAGCAGTTCTTC.

This chain connects TRBV14 to TRBJ1-2; TRBD1 is a possible D gene (6 bases). Germline CDR1 and CDR2: SGHDN and FVKESK. V dropped 0 bases and J dropped 4 bases, with 12 bases sitting between them. CDR3 size: 15 residues. The CDR3 here is CASSQDGGGVYGYTF. The CDR3, as DNA: TGTGCCAGCAGCCAAGATGGCGGGGGCGTCTATGGCTACACCTTC.

The CDR3 sequence is CASQFGDRDHEQYF. As DNA, the CDR3 is TGTGCCAGCCAATTCGGGGACAGGGACCACGAGCAGTACTTC. V is TRBV27 and J is TRBJ2-7, with TRBD1 matching over 9 bases. This CDR3 has 14 amino acids. The ends lost 8 bases at V and 5 bases at J; junction bases unmatched: 10. Germline-derived CDR1 and CDR2 are MNHEY and SMNVEV (reference sequence).

The rearrangement joins TRBV5-1 to TRBJ1-1; 9 nucleotides match TRBD1. V shed 3 bases, J shed 5 bases, and the junction held 8 bases outside the gene matches. Germline CDR1 reads SGHRS; CDR2 reads YFSETQ. This CDR3 has 15 residues. This CDR3 reads CASSWAQGAGTEAFF. CDR3 in DNA: TGCGCCAGCAGCTGGGCACAGGGGGCTGGGACTGAAGCTTTCTTT.

J is TRBJ2-1 and V is TRBV7-9; 7 bases fit TRBD2. Per the germline V gene, CDR1 is SEHNR and CDR2 is FQNEAQ (reference sequence). The junction had 6 bases not matched to a gene; V was cut back by 4 bases and J by 0 bases. CDR3 size: 16 residues. The CDR3 bases are TGTGCCAGCAGCTCACTAGCGCCGAGCTCCTACAATGAGCAGTTCTTC. The encoded protein is CASSSLAPSSYNEQFF.

The chain employs TRBV15 and TRBJ1-5; D uncertain. V was clipped by 3 bases and J by 4 bases, with 4 bases between them. The CDR3 sequence is 12 residues long. From germline, CDR1 is LNHNV and CDR2 YYDKDF (reference sequence). CDR3 residues: CATSSLNQPQHF. In DNA form, the CDR3 reads TGTGCCACCAGCAGCCTTAATCAGCCCCAGCATTTT. Complete variable domain (other parts from reference TRBV15 and TRBJ1-5): DAMVIQNPRYQVTQFGKPVTLSCSQTLNHNVMYWYQQKSSQAPKLLFHYYDKDFNNEADTPDNFQSRRPNTSFCFLDIRSPGLGDTAMYLCATSSLNQPQHFGDGTRLSIL.

The chain recombines TRBV28 with TRBJ2-1, with 7 nucleotides matching TRBD2. V shed 6 bases and J 7 bases; nucleotides not matched to a gene: 9. Germline V lookup: CDR1 MDHEN, CDR2 SYDVKM. The CDR3 length is 14 residues. The CDR3 DNA follows: TGTGCCAGCAGCCCCGTGGGAGGGAGGAATGAGCAGTTCTTC. Translating gives CASSPVGGRNEQFF.

In regard to this clone: Its ends do not fully match the called genes, so a read error is possible. The chain has TRBV10-3 and TRBJ1-1; 8 bases are a match to TRBD1. The CDR3 sequence is 12 residues long. Germline V gene data show CDR1 as ENHRY and CDR2 as SYGVKD. Written as DNA, the CDR3 is TGTGCCGTCAGACAGGGGTCCACTGAAGCTTTCTTT. Residues: CAVRQGSTEAFF.

This clone was observed once. The chain uses TRBV5-1 and TRBJ2-2; 7 nucleotides agree with TRBD1. Trimming removed 5 bases from V and 2 bases from J; junction bases left unmatched: 6. The CDR3 loop spans 15 amino acids. In germline, CDR1 is SGHRS, CDR2 YFSETQ. The CDR3 reads CASRERGLNTGELFF. The CDR3 DNA reads as TGCGCCAGCAGGGAGAGGGGGCTCAACACCGGGGAGCTGTTTTTT.

The V and J genes are TRBV9 and TRBJ2-7; the D gene is possibly TRBD2 (5 bases). There are 13 residues in the CDR3. Germline CDR1 is SGDLS and CDR2 is YYNGEE. Deletions cut 3 bases from V and 2 bases from J, with 9 bases between. CDR3 nucleotides: TGTGCCAGCAGCGAAGGGAGCACCTACGAGCAGTACTTC. Encoded protein: CASSEGSTYEQYF. Filled out from reference TRBV9 and TRBJ2-7, the complete variable domain reads DSGVTQTPKHLITATGQRVTLRCSPRSGDLSVYWYQQSLDQGLQFLIQYYNGEERAKGNILERFSAQQFPDLHSELNLSSLELGDSALYFCASSEGSTYEQYFGPGTRLTVT.

V and J are TRBV6-1 and TRBJ1-2; D unresolved. This CDR3 spans 11 amino acids. The V end was cut by 11 bases, the J end by 7 bases, with 14 bases between. Germline V gene lookup returns CDR1 MNHNS and CDR2 SASEGT. The CDR3 bases are TGTGCCGCCACCCAGGTAGGTGGCTACACCTTC. Protein: CAATQVGGYTF.

The J gene is TRBJ1-1, the V gene TRBV28; D uncertain. Germline assignment: CDR1 MDHEN and CDR2 SYDVKM. The CDR3 is 13 residues long. V was cut by 3 bases and J by 4 bases, with 9 bases left in between. The chain's CDR3 is CASSLPGVTEAFF. The CDR3 nucleotides read TGTGCCAGCAGTTTGCCCGGTGTCACTGAAGCTTTCTTT. Variable domain in full (rest from reference TRBV28 and TRBJ1-1): DVKVTQSSRYLVKRTGEKVFLECVQDMDHENMFWYRQDPGLGLRLIYFSYDVKMKEKGDIPEGYSVSREKKERFSLILESASTNQTSMYLCASSLPGVTEAFFGQGTRLTVV.

The rearrangement links TRBV19 to TRBJ1-5; TRBD1 agrees at 10 bases. The CDR3 is 14 amino acids. Per germline, CDR1 LNHDA and CDR2 SQIVND (reference sequence). The junction had 2 bases not matched to a gene; V was cut back by 5 bases and J by 4 bases. The CDR3 spells CASSPGQGNQPQHF. The CDR3 nucleotides read TGTGCCAGTAGTCCGGGACAGGGGAATCAGCCCCAGCATTTT.

The V gene is TRBV28, the J gene TRBJ2-1; D may be TRBD2 (6 bases). The CDR3 consists of 13 residues. The germline V and J ends were trimmed by 10 bases and 9 bases, with 19 bases remaining between them. CDR1 is MDHEN and CDR2 is SYDVKM in the germline V gene. The CDR3 protein is CATQGRFGGEQFF. CDR3 DNA: TGTGCCACCCAGGGACGGTTCGGGGGTGAGCAGTTCTTC. The entire variable domain, with the rest obtained from reference TRBV28 and TRBJ2-1, is as follows: DVKVTQSSRYLVKRTGEKVFLECVQDMDHENMFWYRQDPGLGLRLIYFSYDVKMKEKGDIPEGYSVSREKKERFSLILESASTNQTSMYLCATQGRFGGEQFFGPGTRLTVL.

The V gene is TRBV25-1, the J gene TRBJ1-1; tentatively, D is TRBD1 (5 bases). V lost 5 bases and J lost 1, with 8 bases in between. Germline assignment: CDR1 MGHDK and CDR2 SYGVNS. The CDR3 has 13 amino acids. As DNA, the CDR3 is TGTGCCAGCAGTCAAACAGGGAACACTGAAGCTTTCTTT. This codes for CASSQTGNTEAFF.

This sequence joins TRBV7-8 and TRBJ2-5; 8 positions match TRBD1. V gave up 5 bases and J gave up 2 bases; unmatched junction bases: 10. Per the germline V gene, CDR1 is SGHVS and CDR2 is FQNEAQ. CDR3 length: 16 amino acids. In DNA, the CDR3 is TGTGCCAGCAGCCCAGGGACAGGTAACGAGCAAGAGACCCAGTACTTC. Encoded protein: CASSPGTGNEQETQYF.

J is TRBJ2-1 and V is TRBV27; 12 bases agree with TRBD2. Germline V gives CDR1 MNHEY, CDR2 SMNVEV (reference sequence). The V segment lost 4 bases and the J segment 4 bases; nucleotides outside the gene matches: 5. The CDR3 covers 16 residues. CDR3: CASSSASGGGYNEQFF. The CDR3 coding sequence is TGTGCCAGCAGTTCCGCTAGCGGGGGGGGATACAATGAGCAGTTCTTC.

The chain employs TRBV4-1 and TRBJ2-7; a possible D gene is TRBD2 (6 bases). The V gene's germline CDR1 is MGHRA and CDR2 YSYEKL. The CDR3 runs 13 residues. V shed 0 bases and J shed 7 bases, with 10 bases lying between them. CDR3 sequence (DNA): TGCGCCAGCAGCCAAGAGGGAGGTCCGGAGCAGTACTTC. Protein: CASSQEGGPEQYF.

This sequence joins TRBV27 and TRBJ2-2; the D gene is possibly TRBD2 (6 bases). The V gene lost 5 bases and the J gene lost 1 base, with 14 bases spanning the gap. Germline assignment: CDR1 MNHEY and CDR2 SMNVEV (reference sequence). CDR3 length: 16 amino acids. The CDR3 protein is CASSPRGGMNTGELFF. In DNA, the CDR3 is TGTGCCAGCAGTCCCCGTGGGGGGATGAACACCGGGGAGCTGTTTTTT.

The chain couples TRBV30 to TRBJ2-6; a weak D match, TRBD2 (5 bases). V shed 1 base and J shed 2 bases, with 9 bases lying between them. This CDR3 has 15 amino acids. The germline V gene encodes CDR1 GTSNPN and CDR2 SVGIG (reference sequence). DNA of the CDR3: TGTGCCTGGAGTGCCGGGGTAACTGGGGCCAACGTCCTGACTTTC. It codes for CAWSAGVTGANVLTF.

This sequence joins TRBV19 and TRBJ2-2; TRBD1 matches 7 bases. V dropped 7 bases and J dropped 3; count of bases not matched to a gene: 5. This CDR3 contains 14 residues. From germline, CDR1 is LNHDA and CDR2 SQIVND (reference sequence). CDR3 in DNA: TGTGCCAGTACCCCCGGACAGGACACCGGGGAGCTGTTTTTT. This gives the protein CASTPGQDTGELFF.

The rearrangement links TRBV27 to TRBJ1-1; D is undetermined. Germline V CDR1 and CDR2: MNHEY, SMNVEV (reference sequence). The V and J ends lost 6 bases and 6 bases respectively, with 11 bases between them. This CDR3 is built from 12 residues. The CDR3 sequence is CASRIPGAEAFF. The DNA for the CDR3 is TGTGCCAGCAGAATACCAGGCGCTGAAGCTTTCTTT.